Here is one TCR beta chain with its context. Its specific antigen is unknown. No base-level quality is on record; no much larger clone is a single base apart. The data are from a study of blood T cell repertoires in COVID-19 (dated by TCRdb to the early 2020s). Some background on the complete study: Samples from collaborators originated in the United States, Italy and Spain and spanned both the acute and convalescent phases of COVID-19. The material from the prospective study consisted of cDNA or gDNA derived from T cells, B-cell-depleted T cells, or PBMCs. The dataset comprised deeply sampled blood TCRbeta repertoires from subjects exposed to, actively infected with, or recovered from COVID-19. The repertoires were released in a freely available public database meant as a resource for research on the immune response to SARS-CoV-2. Samples came from the ongoing ImmuneRACE study (first 160 participants) plus 1,254 subjects from 6 global collaborators. Nearly every sample came with metadata listing a de-identified subject ID, COVID-19 status, age in years and sex. HLA class I and class II types, where available, came from metadata supplied by the sample provider rather than from assay-based typing.

TCRbeta CDR3 regions were amplified from genomic DNA by means of the immunoSEQ Assay, a bias-controlled multiplex PCR. The original methods were these. Nucleated cell counts per sample were estimated from amplification of reference gene primers within the assay. Sequence reads were collapsed and filtered to measure the absolute abundance of every unique TCRbeta CDR3 rearrangement. For each sample, productive Simpson clonality was calculated as the square root of Simpson's diversity index across productive rearrangements. TCRdb re-hosts the immuneACCESS table, in-frame sequences only. Its copies lack some clones; in the studies checked, an unresolved V gene accounts for under half of them, and the cause for the rest is not known. V and J calls and clone size are those listed in that table; D and trimming were worked out from the DNA. The sample table contains 150,000 to 200,000 clones; only one count was recorded for less than 90% of them. Approximately 7.7% of the sample comes from the top ten.

Overall study outcomes, separate from this receptor: The quantity of clinical and demographic metadata differed by source and by participant and was supplied without curation.

Participants in the prospective study were enrolled through a virtual design, were aged roughly 18 to 100 years, and lived in fewer than 30 United States geographic areas. To assign participants to cohorts, the prospective study relied on clinical history that participants themselves reported in a screening survey and a study questionnaire. Recovered participants in ImmuneRACE Cohort 3 were defined by two consecutive negative NP/OP PCR tests, clearance by a healthcare professional, or resolution of symptoms. In the prospective study, whole blood, serum and a nasopharyngeal or oropharyngeal swab were collected from each participant by mobile phlebotomists. Additional blood draws and questionnaires over an approximately 2-month period could optionally be provided by prospective study participants. Before DNA extraction, prospective study blood samples were shipped either frozen or at room temperature.

V loses 2 bases of germline sequence and J loses 2 bases, and the interval between the two ends is 8 bases. CDR1 and CDR2, looked up from the germline V gene, are SGHRS and YFSETQ. The CDR3 runs 14 residues from the cysteine to the phenylalanine. Solely the CDR3 DNA is kept, with 42 bases framed from the first base. The sample was PBMCs or T cells enriched from blood (not recorded which). Recombination joined TRBV5-1 with TRBJ2-1, with the D gene uncertain. The clonotype originates from a woman aged 50 to 60 who had recovered from COVID-19. The nucleotides are TGCGCCAGCAGCTTTGCGCAACCCTACAATGAGCAGTTCTTC. Translated, this gives CASSFAQPYNEQFF.